The 30 T cell receptor beta chains listed next were all sequenced from one sample in a study of cytotoxic CD8 clonotypes in ibrutinib-treated CLL (dated by TCRdb to the early 2020s). Library preparation employed the immunoSEQ multiplex PCR assay. As stored in TCRdb, this immuneACCESS dataset retains in-frame rearrangements with V and J assigned. A fraction of the clones does not appear; measured against another copy, unresolved V genes explain less than half of the discrepancy, and the remainder lacks a known reason. This sample has about 21,000 clones in its table, and approximately 74% of those were observed once. Of the sample, 26% falls within the top ten clones. The starting material was PBMCs, obtained before ibrutinib treatment. The source of these receptors is a human donor with chronic lymphocytic leukemia.

This rearrangement joins TRBV4-3 to TRBJ2-3; 7 bases map to TRBD2. The V and J ends lost 1 base and 5 bases, in that order; junction bases with no gene match: 0. CDR1 is LGHNA, CDR2 YSLEER, per germline. The CDR3 has 13 amino acids. The CDR3 DNA follows: TGCGCCAGCAGCCAAGGGGAGGGAGATACGCAGTATTTT. It codes for CASSQGEGDTQYF.

This clone is classed as medium-sized. The rearrangement links TRBV7-3 to TRBJ2-7; 7 nucleotides agree with TRBD2. Trimming removed 2 bases from V and 2 bases from J; junction bases left unmatched: 6. The CDR3 consists of 15 residues. Germline loops: CDR1 SGHTA, CDR2 FQGTGA. The CDR3 DNA follows: TGTGCCAGCAGCTTAGGCGGGAGCGGGACCTACGAGCAGTACTTC. This translates into CASSLGGSGTYEQYF.

This chain connects TRBV7-3 to TRBJ2-7; 7 bases line up with TRBD1. This CDR3 is 12 amino acids long. The V gene end was trimmed by 3 bases and the J gene end by 6 bases; junction bases not matched to a gene: 2. Germline values: CDR1 SGHTA, CDR2 FQGTGA. DNA for the CDR3: TGTGCCAGCAGCTTTAGGACAGGCGAGCAGTACTTC. It yields the protein CASSFRTGEQYF.

The table lists this clone with a count of one. V is TRBV6-5 and J is TRBJ2-7; 8 bases are shared with TRBD2. Germline-derived CDR1 and CDR2 are MNHEY and SVGAGI. CDR3 size: 14 residues. Trimming took 5 bases from V and 2 from J; bases not matched to a gene: 5. The CDR3 coding sequence is TGTGCCAGCAGTAGGGCGGGAGGAGCCTACGAGCAGTACTTC. It encodes CASSRAGGAYEQYF.

This chain connects TRBV6-5 to TRBJ1-1; 7 nucleotides agree with TRBD1. CDR1 and CDR2 from the germline V gene are MNHEY and SVGAGI. This CDR3 is built from 14 residues. Losses at the gene ends were 6 bases for V and 5 bases for J; bases not matched to a gene: 9. Here the CDR3 reads CASSQQGRWTEAFF. The CDR3 DNA sequence: TGTGCCAGCAGCCAACAGGGGCGGTGGACTGAAGCTTTCTTT.

V usage is TRBV6-5 and J usage is TRBJ1-3, with no clear D. Germline CDR1 is MNHEY and CDR2 is SVGAGI. The CDR3 is made up of 16 amino acids. The V gene lost 3 bases and the J gene lost 0 bases, with 12 bases spanning the gap. This CDR3 is CASSYSASYSGNTIYF. CDR3 bases: TGTGCCAGCAGTTATTCGGCCAGCTACTCTGGAAACACCATATATTTT.

V usage is TRBV6-6 and J usage is TRBJ2-2, with 7 bases matching TRBD1. V dropped 6 bases and J dropped 7; count of bases not matched to a gene: 11. CDR3 length: 15 amino acids. Per germline, CDR1 MNHNY and CDR2 SVGAGI (reference sequence). The CDR3 DNA reads as TGTGCCAGCAGACCCCCCCAGGGGGATTACGGGGAGCTGTTTTTT. It codes for CASRPPQGDYGELFF.

The sample holds a few counts of this clone. This rearrangement joins TRBV9 to TRBJ2-7; 9 nucleotides align to TRBD1. V shed 4 bases, J shed 3 bases, and the junction held 5 bases outside the gene matches. Germline CDR1 reads SGDLS; CDR2 reads YYNGEE. The CDR3 totals 14 residues. The CDR3 sequence is CASSLGQGDYEQYF. Written as DNA, the CDR3 is TGTGCCAGCAGCCTGGGACAGGGTGACTACGAGCAGTACTTC.

V and J are TRBV19 and TRBJ1-1, with a tentative D call TRBD1 (5 bases). V dropped 8 bases and J dropped 1 base, with 11 bases sitting between them. The germline CDR1 and CDR2 sequences are LNHDA and SQIVND (reference sequence). The CDR3 is 13 residues long. CDR3: CASLRGPNTEAFF. Written as DNA, the CDR3 is TGTGCCAGTTTAAGGGGCCCGAACACTGAAGCTTTCTTT.

V is TRBV7-7 and J is TRBJ2-5, with 7 bases that match TRBD1. This CDR3 comprises 14 residues. Unmatched junction bases numbered 8, after V lost 3 bases and J lost 7 bases. Germline CDR1 and CDR2: SSHAT and FNYEAQ (reference sequence). The CDR3 DNA reads as TGTGCCAGCAGCTTCCAAGGACAGGCTATGACCCAGTACTTC. Its translation is CASSFQGQAMTQYF. Looking up the rest from reference TRBV7-7 and TRBJ2-5 gives the full variable domain: GAGVSQSPRYKVTKRGQDVTLRCDPISSHATLYWYQQALGQGPEFLTYFNYEAQPDKSGLPSDRFSAERPEGSISTLTIQRTEQRDSAMYRCASSFQGQAMTQYFGPGTRLLVL.

V gene TRBV6-5 combines with J gene TRBJ2-5; 7 bases align to TRBD1. Germline lookup yields CDR1 MNHEY and CDR2 SVGAGI. Trimming removed 5 bases from V and 5 bases from J; junction bases left unmatched: 5. The CDR3 has 13 amino acids. Written as DNA, the CDR3 is TGTGCCAGCAGTCACAGGGGCGCGGAGACCCAGTACTTC. Translated: CASSHRGAETQYF.

The sample holds a few counts of this clone. This sequence joins TRBV7-7 and TRBJ2-2; a possible D gene is TRBD2 (5 bases). V was cut by 5 bases and J by 7 bases, with 11 bases left in between. The CDR3 runs 13 residues. Germline assignment: CDR1 SSHAT and CDR2 FNYEAQ (reference sequence). The CDR3 region is CASSLRGFGELFF. In DNA form, the CDR3 reads TGTGCCAGCAGCCTTCGAGGGTTCGGGGAGCTGTTTTTT.

The CDR3 coding sequence is TGCGCCAGCAGTGAGGTTGTAGGGCGCACTGAAGCTTTCTTT. Its protein is CASSEVVGRTEAFF. The chain couples TRBV10-2 to TRBJ1-1; D remains ambiguous. The CDR3 is 14 residues long. With 2 bases removed from V and 4 bases from J, the gap between germline ends came to 11 bases. Germline CDR1 is WSHSY and CDR2 is SAAADI.

The chain is built from TRBV27 and TRBJ1-2; TRBD1 matches 8 bases. The CDR3 loop spans 13 amino acids. Per the germline V gene, CDR1 is MNHEY and CDR2 is SMNVEV (reference sequence). After removal of 7 bases from V and 7 bases from J, the junction contained 8 bases not matched to a gene. The CDR3 bases are TGTGCCAGCAAGGGACAGGCGGAGACTGGCTACACCTTC. It translates to CASKGQAETGYTF.

The V gene is TRBV9, the J gene TRBJ2-2; no clear D. This CDR3 has 15 amino acids. Trimming cost V 4 bases and J 3 bases, with 13 bases left between them. In germline, CDR1 is SGDLS, CDR2 YYNGEE. The CDR3 DNA sequence: TGTGCCAGCAGCCGTACAAATCTTGACACCGGGGAGCTGTTTTTT. Translated: CASSRTNLDTGELFF.

This clone counts as medium-sized (0.01 to 0.1%). In DNA form, the CDR3 reads TGTGCCAGCAGTTACCAGGGGGGACGCTATGGCTACACCTTC. Residues: CASSYQGGRYGYTF. The chain combines TRBV6-5 with TRBJ1-2, with 7 nucleotides matching TRBD1. This CDR3 has 14 residues. CDR1 and CDR2 from the germline V gene are MNHEY and SVGAGI. Trimming cost V 2 bases and J 4 bases; bases outside gene matches: 4.

This clone was picked up a small number of times. This chain joins TRBV5-5 and TRBJ2-7; 8 bases map to TRBD2. Germline V gene sequence: CDR1 SGHKS, CDR2 YYEKEE (reference sequence). This CDR3 region has 12 residues. Trimming at V came to 3 bases and at J to 6 bases, leaving 2 bases not matched to a gene. For the CDR3, the DNA is TGTGCCAGCAGCTCGACTAGCGCCGAGCAGTACTTC. It is translated as CASSSTSAEQYF.

The chain carries TRBV19 and TRBJ2-5; TRBD1 agrees at 12 bases. Germline V lookup: CDR1 LNHDA, CDR2 SQIVND (reference sequence). The trim removed 3 bases at V and 5 bases at J, leaving 4 bases unmatched. CDR3 length: 15 amino acids. The CDR3 sequence is CASSIGTGGGETQYF. The CDR3 DNA follows: TGTGCCAGTAGTATCGGGACAGGGGGCGGGGAGACCCAGTACTTC.

This chain uses TRBV7-2 with TRBJ1-5; D is ambiguous. Trimming removed 4 bases at V and 5 bases at J, with 12 bases between. The germline gives CDR1 SGHTA, CDR2 FQGNSA. This CDR3 has 14 amino acids. The CDR3 spells CASSSGRGDQPQHF. CDR3 nucleotide sequence: TGTGCCAGCAGCTCCGGCCGCGGTGATCAGCCCCAGCATTTT.

In this sample, this clone turned up a few times. The V and J genes are TRBV19 and TRBJ2-1, with a possible D match to TRBD2 (5 bases). Germline values: CDR1 LNHDA, CDR2 SQIVND (reference sequence). Trimming took off 9 bases at V and 5 bases at J, with 20 bases between the two ends. The CDR3 is made up of 15 amino acids. CDR3 sequence: CARVITGRRDNEQFF. The CDR3 nucleotides are TGTGCCAGGGTCATAACGGGGAGAAGGGACAATGAGCAGTTCTTC.

V is TRBV4-1 and J is TRBJ1-4; maybe TRBD1 (5 bases). The CDR3 length is 18 residues. With 0 bases removed from V and 7 bases from J, the gap between germline ends came to 21 bases. Germline CDR1 reads MGHRA; CDR2 reads YSYEKL. In DNA, the CDR3 is TGCGCCAGCAGCCAAGACCTCAGGGTGGCAGCGATAATTGAAAAACTGTTTTTT. It encodes CASSQDLRVAAIIEKLFF.

This clone occurred once. CDR3 bases: TGTGCCAGCAGCCCTGATAGGAGGGAGCAGTTCTTC. It yields the protein CASSPDRREQFF. V gene TRBV5-4 combines with J gene TRBJ2-1, with D possibly matching TRBD2 (5 bases). Germline assignment: CDR1 SGHNT and CDR2 YYREEE (reference sequence). V was cut by 4 bases and J by 10 bases, with 12 bases left in between. The CDR3 spans 12 residues.

J is TRBJ1-4 and V is TRBV4-2; tentative D call: TRBD1 (6 bases). The CDR3 totals 14 residues. The germline V and J ends were trimmed by 4 bases and 8 bases, with 14 bases remaining between them. CDR1 is LGHNA and CDR2 is YNFKEQ in the germline V gene. The CDR3 DNA reads TGTGCCAGCAGCCTTCGACAGGACGTCGAAAAACTGTTTTTT. It yields the protein CASSLRQDVEKLFF.

This chain joins TRBV28 and TRBJ1-4; D is unclear. Germline assignment: CDR1 MDHEN and CDR2 SYDVKM. The CDR3 runs 14 residues. With 2 bases removed from V and 0 bases from J, the gap between germline ends came to 4 bases. CDR3 bases: TGTGCCAGCAGTTTAAGCCCAACTAATGAAAAACTGTTTTTT. This codes for CASSLSPTNEKLFF.

The V call is TRBV6-6, the J call TRBJ2-1; 10 bases are shared with TRBD1. Germline CDR1 is MNHNY and CDR2 is SVGAGI (reference sequence). The V segment lost 2 bases and the J segment 8 bases; nucleotides outside the gene matches: 6. The CDR3 totals 15 residues. The CDR3 loop reads CASSYQDRGGDEQFF. Written as DNA, the CDR3 is TGTGCCAGCAGTTACCAGGACAGGGGGGGGGATGAGCAGTTCTTC.

The V call is TRBV5-1, the J call TRBJ1-1; TRBD1 is a possible D gene (5 bases). The ends were cut back, 5 bases at V and 0 bases at J, with 11 bases in the middle. The CDR3 sequence is 14 residues long. The germline V gene encodes CDR1 SGHRS and CDR2 YFSETQ. CDR3 sequence (DNA): TGCGCCAGCAGGGAAGGACAACTGAACACTGAAGCTTTCTTT. Its protein is CASREGQLNTEAFF.

The J gene is TRBJ2-7, the V gene TRBV6-5; 7 bases are shared with TRBD2. Trimming took 4 bases from V and 5 from J; bases not matched to a gene: 8. Germline CDR1 is MNHEY and CDR2 is SVGAGI. This CDR3 region has 14 residues. The CDR3 is CASSSRAGAHEQYF. The CDR3 DNA is TGTGCCAGCAGTTCCCGTGCGGGAGCCCACGAGCAGTACTTC.

This chain links TRBV6-6 with TRBJ2-1; possibly TRBD1 for D (8 bases). The CDR3 length is 14 residues. Trimming stripped 5 bases from V and 4 bases from J, with 12 bases between. Germline V CDR1 and CDR2: MNHNY, SVGAGI (reference sequence). The chain's CDR3 is CASSPQGGYNEQFF. CDR3 DNA sequence: TGTGCCAGCAGTCCACAGGGGGGGTACAATGAGCAGTTCTTC.

The V and J genes are TRBV28 and TRBJ1-2, with 10 bases identical to TRBD1. The CDR3 extends over 16 amino acids. Per germline, CDR1 MDHEN and CDR2 SYDVKM. Trimming cost V 5 bases and J 4 bases; bases outside gene matches: 10. CDR3 region: CASSAPRQGAAYGYTF. The CDR3 region has the DNA TGTGCCAGCAGTGCCCCCCGACAGGGGGCAGCCTATGGCTACACCTTC.

V is TRBV19 and J is TRBJ2-1; D is unresolved. CDR1 is LNHDA, CDR2 SQIVND, per germline (reference sequence). The CDR3 spans 14 residues. The V end lost 0 bases, the J end lost 0 bases, and 3 bases lay between the germline ends. In DNA form, the CDR3 reads TGTGCCAGTAGTATAGAGGCCTCCTACAATGAGCAGTTCTTC. Encoded protein: CASSIEASYNEQFF.